What follows is one TCR beta chain and its context. The record originates from a study of blood T cell repertoires in COVID-19. Study-level information: Whether acute or convalescent, the COVID-19 samples came from the United States, Italy and Spain. PBMCs, B-cell-depleted T cells, or T cells provided the cDNA or gDNA that made up the material.

The CDR3 sequence is 15 residues long. Per the germline V gene, CDR1 is SGHAT and CDR2 is FQNNGV. V was shortened by 3 bases and J by 1 base, with 13 bases between the two germline ends. Authors' methods: Estimation of nucleated cell counts relied on the amplification of reference gene primers. Some clones are missing from TCRdb's copy, which holds only in-frame ones; the method was immunoSEQ multiplex PCR. V and J calls and clone size come straight from that table; D and trimming were deduced from the DNA. The top ten hold 4.5% to 6% of the sample, which has roughly 110,000 clones, roughly 90% seen once.

This sequence originates from a man aged 35-49 years with active or convalescent COVID-19. The rearrangement uses TRBV11-2 and TRBJ2-7; D is possibly TRBD1 (6 bases). The sequencing sample was made of peripheral blood. The CDR3 loop is CASSFTDSPSYEQYF. DNA for the CDR3: TGTGCCAGCAGCTTCACGGACAGCCCATCCTACGAGCAGTACTTC.